A selection of T cell receptor beta chains follows, all from one sample in a study of cytomegalovirus exposure and HLA in healthy donors. The protocol was immunoSEQ multiplex PCR, while the TCRdb copy is restricted to in-frame clones and leaves out a portion. The sample carries 150,000 to 200,000 clones, about two thirds recorded once. Sequencing was carried out using PBMCs. Receptor source: a human donor in good health. CDR3s include the opening cysteine and the closing phenylalanine or tryptophan. The order of the fields is J gene, V gene, clone size, CDR3 length, CDR3 protein. Only part of the rows carry a size: once, few, many, or a class if the clone is expanded.

TRBJ1-1,TRBV30,NA,15,CAWSQDRVMNTEAFF
TRBJ1-5,TRBV7-9,NA,13,CASSLSLNQPQHF
TRBJ1-5,TRBV25-1,NA,17,CASAQGAGPNSNQPQHF
TRBJ2-7,TRBV7-2,NA,14,CASSPIWSRYEQYF
TRBJ1-1,TRBV11-2,few,17,CASSLWAGTTVSTEAFF
TRBJ1-1,TRBV19,few,17,CASSFRQGVSMNTEAFF
TRBJ1-5,TRBV9,NA,14,CASSTGSSGQPQHF
TRBJ2-1,TRBV9,few,15,CASSVVGGAYNEQFF
TRBJ2-7,TRBV7-8,once,14,CASSLVLGSYEQYF
TRBJ1-2,TRBV10-2,NA,15,CASSVAGPTNYGYTF
TRBJ1-4,TRBV5-1,once,14,CASSSTGSDEKLFF
TRBJ2-7,TRBV7-8,NA,13,CASSFLPAGEQYF
TRBJ2-3,TRBV5-4,NA,14,CASSPTGTNRTQYF
TRBJ2-5,TRBV7-2,NA,15,CASSVQGAAQETQYF
TRBJ1-1,TRBV10-3,few,14,CAISATLTTAEAFF
TRBJ2-1,TRBV2,once,14,CASSVGLRTDEQFF
TRBJ2-7,TRBV12-5,NA,14,CASVGTGGSYEQYF
TRBJ1-1,TRBV6-1,NA,15,CASIKGYSGGTEAFF
TRBJ2-3,TRBV27,few,15,CAGTGDRNSTDTQYF
TRBJ1-5,TRBV6-1,NA,13,CASTQGSGQPQHF
TRBJ1-1,TRBV19,NA,12,CASSPLGREAFF
TRBJ2-2,TRBV10-3,NA,14,CAISDRQNTGELFF
TRBJ1-1,TRBV5-5,NA,14,CASSLGGQYTEAFF
TRBJ2-1,TRBV13,NA,15,CASRRLAGEYNEQFF
TRBJ2-3,TRBV12-1,NA,16,CASSWTGGPITDTQYF
TRBJ2-2,TRBV27,few,16,CASSLGGAGWSGELFF
TRBJ2-1,TRBV30,NA,11,CAWSVGDEQFF
TRBJ1-5,TRBV7-8,few,14,CASSFTGGNQPQHF
TRBJ2-7,TRBV7-2,NA,13,CASSLAAGWEQYF
TRBJ2-2,TRBV27,NA,17,CASSLGTSGGLTGELFF
NA,TRBV11-1,NA,16,CASSGSGDRGQYEQYF
TRBJ1-2,TRBV5-6,few,13,CASSLGGSYGYTF
TRBJ2-3,TRBV5-8,NA,14,CASSVSGVGDTQYF
TRBJ2-1,TRBV7-9,NA,11,CASSAGGMQFF
TRBJ1-5,TRBV6-6,few,13,CASSYGSNQPQHF
TRBJ1-6,TRBV6-5,NA,13,CATLGTENSPLHF
TRBJ1-2,TRBV2,NA,15,CASSDVFGGNYGYTF
TRBJ1-1,TRBV4-3,NA,13,CASSQDASTEAFF
TRBJ2-2,TRBV10-1,NA,15,CASSGARPNTGELFF
TRBJ1-1,TRBV5-1,NA,19,CASSLFGLVGTGSDTEAFF
TRBJ2-3,TRBV6-5,few,15,CASSYSQGGGDTQYF
TRBJ2-1,TRBV5-4,once,16,CASSLGAGISYNEQFF
TRBJ2-1,TRBV13,NA,16,CASSLGLAGTNNEQFF
TRBJ1-1,TRBV30,NA,14,CAWRADMWGGEAFF
TRBJ1-3,TRBV2,NA,15,CASSPRVGTGNTIYF
TRBJ1-5,TRBV7-2,NA,14,CASSPGTGNQPQHF
TRBJ1-1,TRBV19,NA,12,CASSPSPLEAFF
TRBJ2-7,TRBV6-1,NA,15,CASSVDGGAGTTVYF
TRBJ1-5,TRBV27,NA,15,CASSFRGQGGQPQHF
TRBJ1-5,TRBV18,NA,14,CASSPTGGVEPQHF
TRBJ2-5,TRBV18,few,13,CASSETSKETQYF
TRBJ2-3,TRBV19,NA,14,CASSPGVATDTQYF
TRBJ1-3,TRBV9,NA,17,CASSPSSGTGSGNTIYF
TRBJ1-1,TRBV7-3,NA,15,CASSLKGDTNTEAFF
TRBJ2-7,TRBV4-3,NA,16,CASSLYSGGTSYEQYF
TRBJ2-3,TRBV6-5,NA,16,CASSFTPGQSTDTQYF
TRBJ2-1,TRBV7-2,NA,14,CASSLPGVAYEQFF
TRBJ1-5,TRBV4-3,NA,15,CASSPHRGSRQPQHF
TRBJ2-3,TRBV18,NA,16,CASSPLAGASTDTQYF